A selection of T cell receptor beta chains follows, all from one sample in a study of Tregs in tolerant kidney transplant recipients. Assay: immunoSEQ multiplex PCR; the TCRdb copy retains only in-frame clones and omits some. Of roughly 250,000 clones in the sample, approximately 83% were seen once. Sample: CD4+ T cells from blood. These receptors were collected from a human donor in good health. The CDR3 runs from the conserved cysteine through the conserved F or W. A D gene is named only where the DNA matches it firmly. The listing skips clone size in some rows; elsewhere it reads once, few, many or a size class.

CDR3 DNA	CDR3 protein	V gene	D gene	clone size	J gene
TGTGCCAGCAGCTTTTCCGACAGACTTCGACTGTTTTTT	CASSFSDRLRLFF	TRBV7-8	-	few	TRBJ1-4
TGTGCCAGCAGACTAGGGACCGCCGAAGCTTTCTTT	CASRLGTAEAFF	TRBV7-9	-	-	TRBJ1-1
TGTGCCAGCAGCCCAAGACTAGCGGGGGGACCCCAGGCCGATACGCAGTATTTT	CASSPRLAGGPQADTQYF	TRBV9	TRBD2	-	TRBJ2-3
TGTGCCAGCAGCTTGGATGTGGGGCACTATGGCTACACCTTC	CASSLDVGHYGYTF	TRBV5-5	-	-	TRBJ1-2
TGTGCCAGCAGTGTTAACTATCCCCCCTACGAGCAGTACTTC	CASSVNYPPYEQYF	TRBV6-1	-	few	TRBJ2-7
TGTGCCAGCAGCCTTAGACAGACCGGGGCCTATGGCTACACCTTC	CASSLRQTGAYGYTF	TRBV7-9	-	-	TRBJ1-2
TGCGCCAGCAGCCTTACCACAGGGACAAAAAACAATGAGCAGTTCTTC	CASSLTTGTKNNEQFF	TRBV5-1	-	-	TRBJ2-1
TGCGCCAGCAGCCAAGGAAACACCCGGGCCGCTGAAGCTTTCTTT	CASSQGNTRAAEAFF	TRBV4-1	-	once	TRBJ1-1
TGCGCCAGCAGACCCGAACAGACAGGCCATAATTCACCCCTCCACTTT	CASRPEQTGHNSPLHF	TRBV4-1	-	-	TRBJ1-6
TGCGCCAGCAGCTTGTCCTCTCCAATCGGAAGGCGCACAGATACGCAGTATTTT	CASSLSSPIGRRTDTQYF	TRBV5-1	-	-	TRBJ2-3
TGTGCCAGCAGCCCCGGGCGTTGGGGACACAACTCCTACGAGCAGTACTTC	CASSPGRWGHNSYEQYF	TRBV11-2	-	-	TRBJ2-7
TGTGCCAGCAGCTCCCGACAGGGATTACGTGGCTACACCTTC	CASSSRQGLRGYTF	TRBV11-2	TRBD1	-	TRBJ1-2
TGTGCCAGCAGCTCGACCGAAAACTATGGCTACACCTTC	CASSSTENYGYTF	TRBV7-3	-	-	TRBJ1-2
TGTGCCAGCAGCCAAGGGAGCCTAGCGGGGGGGCCTGGGGCAGATACGCAGTATTTT	CASSQGSLAGGPGADTQYF	TRBV4-2	TRBD2	once	TRBJ2-3
TGTGCCAGCAGTGTAAGGGAGGGCCGCTACAATGAGCAGTTCTTC	CASSVREGRYNEQFF	TRBV2	TRBD2	-	TRBJ2-1
TGTGCCAGCAGCGTAGGGACTAGCGGGGGACAAGAGACCCAGTACTTC	CASSVGTSGGQETQYF	TRBV9	TRBD2	-	TRBJ2-5
TGCGCCAGCAGCTCCCTAGGACAGAGCTCCTACGAGCAGTACTTC	CASSSLGQSSYEQYF	TRBV5-1	-	-	TRBJ2-7
TGTGCCAGCAGCTCCCGACAGGACCCCACAGATACGCAGTATTTT	CASSSRQDPTDTQYF	TRBV7-8	-	-	TRBJ2-3
TGTGCCAGCAGCGTATGGACTGCCAGGGACGAGCAGTACTTC	CASSVWTARDEQYF	TRBV5-4	-	-	TRBJ2-7
TGTGCCAGCAGTGGGGGCAGGGCGCCCCAGCCCCAGCATTTT	CASSGGRAPQPQHF	TRBV2	-	few	TRBJ1-5
TGTGCCAGCTCACCAGATGGCAGCTCTGGAAACACCATATATTTT	CASSPDGSSGNTIYF	TRBV18	-	-	TRBJ1-3
TGTGCCAGCAGTGCAACAGGTTATGCTCAGCCCCAGCATTTT	CASSATGYAQPQHF	TRBV25-1	-	few	TRBJ1-5
TGTGCCAGCAATTCACGTCAAGGCAATCAGCCCCAGCATTTT	CASNSRQGNQPQHF	TRBV6-1	-	-	TRBJ1-5
TGTGCCAGCAGCAGTCTCGGAGTCACTGAAGCTTTCTTT	CASSSLGVTEAFF	TRBV11-2	-	-	TRBJ1-1
TGTGCCAGCAGCGACCGGGCCACCTCGGGCATCGGGGAGCTGTTTTTT	CASSDRATSGIGELFF	TRBV7-6	-	-	TRBJ2-2
TGCGCCAGCAGCGCATGGACAGGGGGATCCAAAAACATTCAGTACTTC	CASSAWTGGSKNIQYF	TRBV5-1	TRBD1	few	TRBJ2-4
TGTGCCAGCAGCCAGAGGGAGGGGTTCGGGAATCAGCCCCAGCATTTT	CASSQREGFGNQPQHF	TRBV7-9	-	once	TRBJ1-5
TGTGCCAGTAGTCGCAACCGGGGATCCAATCAGCCCCAGCATTTT	CASSRNRGSNQPQHF	TRBV19	-	-	TRBJ1-5
TGTGCCAGCAACCCAGGCCGCAATCAGCCCCAGCATTTT	CASNPGRNQPQHF	TRBV2	-	once	TRBJ1-5
TGTGCCAGCAGCTTGAACCGGGACAGGTCCTACGAGCAGTACTTC	CASSLNRDRSYEQYF	TRBV5-6	TRBD1	-	TRBJ2-7
TGTGCCAGCAACAGAGAGTACCAAGAGACCCAGTACTTC	CASNREYQETQYF	TRBV25-1	-	-	TRBJ2-5
TGTGCCACCGTAGACTCTGGGGCCAACGTCCTGACTTTC	CATVDSGANVLTF	TRBV19	-	-	TRBJ2-6
TGTGCCACCAGTTGGAGTTCCAGTTCTGAAGCTTTCTTT	CATSWSSSSEAFF	TRBV15	-	-	TRBJ1-1
TGTGCCAGCGATCGGGGACTAGCGAATGAGCAGTTCTTC	CASDRGLANEQFF	TRBV2	TRBD2	-	TRBJ2-1
TGCGCCAGCAGCGTCCTCGGGGAAGGAGAAGAGACCCAGTACTTC	CASSVLGEGEETQYF	TRBV5-1	-	-	TRBJ2-5
TGTGCTAGCAGCTCAGGAAGCGGGGTACAAGAGACCCAGTACTTC	CASSSGSGVQETQYF	TRBV7-7	TRBD2	-	TRBJ2-5
TGCGCCAGCAGCTTGGCAGGACTAGCGGGGGGAAGCTCCTACAATGAGCAGTTCTTC	CASSLAGLAGGSSYNEQFF	TRBV5-1	TRBD2	once	TRBJ2-1
TGTGCCAGCAGCCCTGGGTCGCCTAGCGGGAACCTATACAATGAGCAGTTCTTC	CASSPGSPSGNLYNEQFF	TRBV7-9	TRBD2	-	TRBJ2-1
TGTGCCAGCAGTGAAGTGACAGGGATACAGCCCCAGCATTTT	CASSEVTGIQPQHF	TRBV2	TRBD1	-	TRBJ1-5
TGTGCCAGTAGTATAGCGTCCGGCGAGCAGTACTTC	CASSIASGEQYF	TRBV19	-	-	TRBJ2-7